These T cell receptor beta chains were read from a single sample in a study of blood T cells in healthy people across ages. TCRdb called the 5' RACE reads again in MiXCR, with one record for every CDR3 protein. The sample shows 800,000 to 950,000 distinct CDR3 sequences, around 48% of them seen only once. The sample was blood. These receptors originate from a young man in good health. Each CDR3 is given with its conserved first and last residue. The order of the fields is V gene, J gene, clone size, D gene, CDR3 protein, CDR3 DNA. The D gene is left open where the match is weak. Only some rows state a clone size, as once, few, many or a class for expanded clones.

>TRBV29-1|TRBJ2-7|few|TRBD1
CSVERDRGLEQYF
TGCAGCGTCGAGAGGGACAGGGGGCTCGAGCAGTACTTC
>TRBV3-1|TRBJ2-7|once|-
CASSQGFGSYEQYF
TGTGCCAGCAGCCAAGGATTTGGTTCCTACGAGCAGTACTTC
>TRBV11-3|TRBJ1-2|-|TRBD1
CASSLVRDRGLGYTF
TGTGCCAGCAGCTTAGTCCGTGACAGGGGGCTTGGCTACACCTTC
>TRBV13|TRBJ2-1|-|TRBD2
CASNTSGGVNEQFF
TGTGCCAGCAACACTAGCGGGGGGGTCAATGAGCAGTTCTTC
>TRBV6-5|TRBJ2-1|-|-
CASSYGTSSYNEQFF
TGTGCCAGCAGTTACGGGACGTCCTCCTACAATGAGCAGTTCTTC
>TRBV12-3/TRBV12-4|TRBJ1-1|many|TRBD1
CASSLSTGRAFF
TGTGCCAGCAGTTTGTCGACAGGGAGGGCTTTCTTT
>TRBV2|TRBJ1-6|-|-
CANSPETSINPLHF
TGTGCCAACAGTCCGGAAACTTCAATTAATCCCCTCCACTTT
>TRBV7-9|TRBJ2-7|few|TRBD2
CASSPGRLAGDSYNEQYF
TGTGCCAGCAGCCCAGGACGACTAGCGGGGGACTCCTACAATGAGCAGTACTTC
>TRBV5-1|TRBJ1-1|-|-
CASSFAEGRGTEAFF
TGCGCCAGCAGCTTCGCGGAGGGTCGGGGCACTGAAGCTTTCTTT
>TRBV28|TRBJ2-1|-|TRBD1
CASSPFPGTGNNEQFF
TGTGCCAGCAGTCCCTTTCCCGGGACAGGGAACAATGAGCAGTTCTTC
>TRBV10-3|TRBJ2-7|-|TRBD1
CAISGEQGGGIYEQYF
TGTGCCATCAGTGGGGAACAGGGGGGCGGTATCTACGAGCAGTACTTC